This is a list of T cell receptor beta chains from one sample in a study of blood T cells in healthy people across ages. TCRdb re-derived calls from the 5' RACE reads in MiXCR, one entry per CDR3 protein. This sample carries around 1,000,000 distinct CDR3 sequences, less than 25% of them seen once, and the ten largest clones take around 0.75%. These data also featured in a second study, about T cells of mothers and their children.

What was sequenced was blood. These receptors all come from a girl aged 2 to 9 in good health. CDR3s include the opening cysteine and the closing phenylalanine or tryptophan. D genes are given only for firm matches. The listing skips clone size in some rows; elsewhere it reads once, few, many or a size class.

>TRBV27|TRBJ2-7|NA|few
TGTGCCAGCAGTCGATACCCAGGGGATGCCTACGAGCAGTACTTC
CASSRYPGDAYEQYF
>TRBV12-3/TRBV12-4|TRBJ2-2|NA|few
TGTGCCAGCAGTTGGTTGGGTCCTACTCGGGAGCTGTTTTTT
CASSWLGPTRELFF
>TRBV20-1|TRBJ2-7|TRBD1|NA
TGCAGTGCTAGAGCTCTCGTCACAGGGGACTACGAGCAGTACTTC
CSARALVTGDYEQYF
>TRBV29-1|TRBJ2-4|TRBD1|NA
TGCAGCGCCTTCGAGACAGGGGAGATGGACATTCAGTACTTC
CSAFETGEMDIQYF
>TRBV13|TRBJ2-1|NA|few
TGTGCCAGCAGCTTCCAGGGGAGCTCCTACAATGAGCAGGTCTTC
CASSFQGSSYNEQVF
>TRBV12-3/TRBV12-4|TRBJ2-7|NA|NA
TGTGCCAGCAGTTTGAATACCGGGGCCCCACTGGAGCAGTACTTC
CASSLNTGAPLEQYF
>TRBV4-1|TRBJ2-7|TRBD1|NA
TGCGCCAGCAGCCCCAAGGGACAGTTCCCTTCCTACGAGCAGTACTTC
CASSPKGQFPSYEQYF
>TRBV29-1|TRBJ2-7|TRBD2|NA
TGCAGCGTTGCACTAGCGGGAGCCGCCTACGAGCAGTACTTC
CSVALAGAAYEQYF
>TRBV12-3/TRBV12-4|TRBJ1-1|NA|NA
TGTGCCAGCAGTTCCTGGGGGAATTGGAATTCTGAAGCTTTCTTT
CASSSWGNWNSEAFF
>TRBV28|TRBJ1-6|NA|NA
NA
CASSSSGLGDSPLHF
>TRBV12-3/TRBV12-4|TRBJ1-6|NA|few
TGTGCCAGCAGTTTACAGGGCCTCTATAATTCACCCCTCCACTTT
CASSLQGLYNSPLHF
>TRBV5-1|TRBJ2-5|TRBD2|NA
TGCGCCAGCAGCTGGGGGACTAGCGGGAGGGCCTCAATGGAGACCCAGTACTTC
CASSWGTSGRASMETQYF
>TRBV28|TRBJ2-1|NA|NA
TGTGCCAGCAGTTTGTGGGGTGAGCAGTTCTTC
CASSLWGEQFF
>TRBV24-1|TRBJ2-2|NA|few
TGTGCCACCAGTGATCCCCGGACAGGGAGGGCCGGGGAGCTGTTTTTT
CATSDPRTGRAGELFF
>TRBV12-3/TRBV12-4|TRBJ2-7|NA|few
TGTGCCAGCAGCTTAGCGAGAAAATACGAGCAGTACTTC
CASSLARKYEQYF
>TRBV27|TRBJ2-5|TRBD1|NA
TGTGCCAGCAGTCCAAATCCGGGACAGGCGGAAGAGACCCAGTACTTC
CASSPNPGQAEETQYF
>TRBV11-3|TRBJ2-2|TRBD1|NA
TGTGCCAGCAGCACCAGACAGGGTGGAGGCACCGGGGAGCTGTTTTTT
CASSTRQGGGTGELFF